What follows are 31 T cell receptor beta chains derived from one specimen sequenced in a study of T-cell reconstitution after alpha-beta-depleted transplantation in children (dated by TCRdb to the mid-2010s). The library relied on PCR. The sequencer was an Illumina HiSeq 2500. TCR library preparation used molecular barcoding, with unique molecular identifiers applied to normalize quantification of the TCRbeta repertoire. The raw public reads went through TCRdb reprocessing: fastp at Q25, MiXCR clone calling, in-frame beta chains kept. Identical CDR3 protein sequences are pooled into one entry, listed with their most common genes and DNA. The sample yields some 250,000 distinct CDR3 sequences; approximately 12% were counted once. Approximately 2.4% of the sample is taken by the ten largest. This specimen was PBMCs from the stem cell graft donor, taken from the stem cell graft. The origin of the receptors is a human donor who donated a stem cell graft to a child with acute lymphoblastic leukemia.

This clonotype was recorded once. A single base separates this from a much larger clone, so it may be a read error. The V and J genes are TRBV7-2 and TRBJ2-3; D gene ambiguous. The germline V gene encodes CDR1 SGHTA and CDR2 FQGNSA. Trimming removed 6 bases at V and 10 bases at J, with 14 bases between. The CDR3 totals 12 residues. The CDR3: CASSPLPKSQYF. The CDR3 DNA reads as TGTGCCAGCAGTCCTCTCCCGAAATCGCAGTATTTT.

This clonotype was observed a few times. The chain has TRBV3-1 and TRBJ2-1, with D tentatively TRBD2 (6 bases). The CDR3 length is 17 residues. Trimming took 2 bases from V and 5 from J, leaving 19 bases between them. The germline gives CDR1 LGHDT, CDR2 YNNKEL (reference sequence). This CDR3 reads CASSQRGNGSPDNEQFF. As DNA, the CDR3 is TGTGCCAGCAGCCAAAGGGGTAACGGGAGTCCGGACAATGAGCAGTTCTTC.

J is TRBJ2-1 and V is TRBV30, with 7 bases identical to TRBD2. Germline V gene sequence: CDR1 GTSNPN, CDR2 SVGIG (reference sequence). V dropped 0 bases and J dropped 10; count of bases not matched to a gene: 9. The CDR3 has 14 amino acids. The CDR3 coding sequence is TGTGCCTGGAGTGTAGGGCGGGAGCGTGACGAGCAGTTCTTC. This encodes CAWSVGRERDEQFF.

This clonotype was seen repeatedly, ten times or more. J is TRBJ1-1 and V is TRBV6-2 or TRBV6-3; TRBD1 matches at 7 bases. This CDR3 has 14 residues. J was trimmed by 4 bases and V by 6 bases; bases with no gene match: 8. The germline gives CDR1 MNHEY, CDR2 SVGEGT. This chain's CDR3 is CASRPGGLVTEAFF. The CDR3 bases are TGTGCCAGCAGACCAGGGGGTCTGGTCACTGAAGCTTTCTTT.

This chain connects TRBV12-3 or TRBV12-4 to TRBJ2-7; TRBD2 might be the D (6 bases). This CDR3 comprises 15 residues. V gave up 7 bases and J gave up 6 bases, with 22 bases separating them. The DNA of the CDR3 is TGTGCCAGCAAACGGGGGTCTGAAGGATCGGGCGAGCAGTACTTC. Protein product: CASKRGSEGSGEQYF.

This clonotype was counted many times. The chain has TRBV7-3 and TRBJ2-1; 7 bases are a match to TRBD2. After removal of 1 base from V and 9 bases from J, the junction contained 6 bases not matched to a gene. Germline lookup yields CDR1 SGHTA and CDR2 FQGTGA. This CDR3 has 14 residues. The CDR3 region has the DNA TGTGCCAGCAGCTTAAGCGGGAGAATTAGTGAGCAGTTCTTC. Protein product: CASSLSGRISEQFF.

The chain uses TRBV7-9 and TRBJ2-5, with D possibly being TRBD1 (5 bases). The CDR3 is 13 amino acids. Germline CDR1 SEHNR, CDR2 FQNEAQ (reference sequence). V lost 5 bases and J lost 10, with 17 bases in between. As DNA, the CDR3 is TGTGCCAGCAGCCCGACTTCGGACATTGTCCAGTACTTC. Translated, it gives CASSPTSDIVQYF.

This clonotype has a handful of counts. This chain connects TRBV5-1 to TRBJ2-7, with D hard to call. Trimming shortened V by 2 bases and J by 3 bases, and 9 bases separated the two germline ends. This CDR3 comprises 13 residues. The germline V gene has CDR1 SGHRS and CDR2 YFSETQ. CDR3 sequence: CASSFLQNYEQYF. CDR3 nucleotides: TGCGCCAGCAGCTTTTTACAGAACTACGAGCAGTACTTC.

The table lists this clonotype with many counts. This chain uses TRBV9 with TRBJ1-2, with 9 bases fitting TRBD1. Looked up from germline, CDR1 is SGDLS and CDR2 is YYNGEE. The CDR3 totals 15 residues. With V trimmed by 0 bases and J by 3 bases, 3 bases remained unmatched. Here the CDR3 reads CASSVAGTGHYGYTF. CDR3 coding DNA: TGTGCCAGCAGCGTAGCCGGGACAGGGCACTATGGCTACACCTTC.

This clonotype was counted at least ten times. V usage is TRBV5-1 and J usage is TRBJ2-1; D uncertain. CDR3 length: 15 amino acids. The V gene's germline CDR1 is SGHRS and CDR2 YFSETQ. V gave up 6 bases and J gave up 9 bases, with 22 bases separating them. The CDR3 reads CASTWASRRSIEQFF. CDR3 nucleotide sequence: TGCGCCAGCACATGGGCGAGCCGGCGTTCGATTGAGCAGTTCTTC.

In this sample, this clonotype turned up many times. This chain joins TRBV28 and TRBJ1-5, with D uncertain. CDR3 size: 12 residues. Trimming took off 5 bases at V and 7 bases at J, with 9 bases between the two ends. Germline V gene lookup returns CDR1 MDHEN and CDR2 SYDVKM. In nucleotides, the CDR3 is TGTGCCAGCAGTACGGGAAACCAGCCCCAGCATTTT. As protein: CASSTGNQPQHF.

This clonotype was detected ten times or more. CDR3 in DNA: TGTGCCACCAGCGGACGAGGGGGAAGCGAGACCCAGTACTTC. Protein product: CATSGRGGSETQYF. This chain uses TRBV15 with TRBJ2-5, with a tentative D call TRBD1 (6 bases). The CDR3 runs to 14 residues. Trimming shortened V by 5 bases and J by 5 bases, and 15 bases separated the two germline ends. Per germline, CDR1 LNHNV and CDR2 YYDKDF (reference sequence). The whole variable domain, remainder taken from reference TRBV15 and TRBJ2-5, is DAMVIQNPRYQVTQFGKPVTLSCSQTLNHNVMYWYQQKSSQAPKLLFHYYDKDFNNEADTPDNFQSRRPNTSFCFLDIRSPGLGDTAMYLCATSGRGGSETQYFGPGTRLLVL.

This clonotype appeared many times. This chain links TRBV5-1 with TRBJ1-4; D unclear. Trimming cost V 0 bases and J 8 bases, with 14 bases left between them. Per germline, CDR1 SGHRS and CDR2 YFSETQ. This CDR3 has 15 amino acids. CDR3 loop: CASSLETSVWEKLFF. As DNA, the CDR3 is TGCGCCAGCAGCTTGGAAACCTCGGTATGGGAAAAACTGTTTTTT.

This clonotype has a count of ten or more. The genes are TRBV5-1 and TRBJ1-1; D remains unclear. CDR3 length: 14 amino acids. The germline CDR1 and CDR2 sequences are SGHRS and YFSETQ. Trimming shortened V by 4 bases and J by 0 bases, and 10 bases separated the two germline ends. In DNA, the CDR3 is TGCGCCAGCAGCATAGACGGGTTGAACACTGAAGCTTTCTTT. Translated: CASSIDGLNTEAFF.

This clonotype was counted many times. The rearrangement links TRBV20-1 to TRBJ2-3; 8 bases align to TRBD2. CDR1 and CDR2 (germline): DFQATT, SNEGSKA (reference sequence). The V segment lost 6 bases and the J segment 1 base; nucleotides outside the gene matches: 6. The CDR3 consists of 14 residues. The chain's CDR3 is CSALGGDGTDTQYF. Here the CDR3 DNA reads TGCAGTGCCCTCGGGGGGGATGGCACAGATACGCAGTATTTT.

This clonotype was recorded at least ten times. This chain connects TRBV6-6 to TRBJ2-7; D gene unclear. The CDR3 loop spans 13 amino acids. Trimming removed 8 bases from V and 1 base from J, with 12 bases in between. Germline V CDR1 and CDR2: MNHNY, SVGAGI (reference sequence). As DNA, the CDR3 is TGTGCCAGCCATATCGCGTGGTCCTACGAGCAGTACTTC. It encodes CASHIAWSYEQYF.

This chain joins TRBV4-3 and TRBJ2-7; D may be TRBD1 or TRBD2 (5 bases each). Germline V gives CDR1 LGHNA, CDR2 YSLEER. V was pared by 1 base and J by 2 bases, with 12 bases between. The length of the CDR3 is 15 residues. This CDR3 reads CASSQGGFGAYEQYF. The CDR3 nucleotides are TGCGCCAGCAGCCAAGGGGGGTTTGGGGCCTACGAGCAGTACTTC.

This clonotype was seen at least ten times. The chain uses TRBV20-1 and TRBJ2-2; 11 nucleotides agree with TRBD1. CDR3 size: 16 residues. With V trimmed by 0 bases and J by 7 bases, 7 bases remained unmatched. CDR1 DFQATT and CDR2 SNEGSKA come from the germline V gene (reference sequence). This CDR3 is CSARDGQGAVGGELFF. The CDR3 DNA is TGCAGTGCTAGAGATGGACAGGGGGCGGTGGGCGGGGAGCTGTTTTTT.

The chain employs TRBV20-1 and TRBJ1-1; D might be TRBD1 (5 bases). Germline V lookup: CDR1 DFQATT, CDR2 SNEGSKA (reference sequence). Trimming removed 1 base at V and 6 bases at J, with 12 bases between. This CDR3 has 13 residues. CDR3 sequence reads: CSARASAGPEAFF. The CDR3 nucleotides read TGCAGTGCTAGAGCCTCGGCGGGGCCTGAAGCTTTCTTT.

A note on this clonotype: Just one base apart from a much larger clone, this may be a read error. The CDR3 loop is CASRPSGNRKNEQFF. CDR3 nucleotides: TGTGCCAGCAGGCCCTCCGGGAACCGAAAGAATGAGCAGTTCTTC. This chain joins TRBV28 and TRBJ2-1; D possibly corresponds to TRBD2 (5 bases). There are 15 residues in the CDR3. The V gene's germline CDR1 is MDHEN and CDR2 SYDVKM. V lost 6 bases and J lost 7, with 19 bases in between.

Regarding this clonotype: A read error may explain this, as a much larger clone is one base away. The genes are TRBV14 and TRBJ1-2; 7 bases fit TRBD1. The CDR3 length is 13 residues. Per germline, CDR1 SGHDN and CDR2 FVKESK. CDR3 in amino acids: CASSRGTANGDTF. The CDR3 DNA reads TGTGCCAGCAGCCGAGGGACAGCGAATGGCGACACCTTC.

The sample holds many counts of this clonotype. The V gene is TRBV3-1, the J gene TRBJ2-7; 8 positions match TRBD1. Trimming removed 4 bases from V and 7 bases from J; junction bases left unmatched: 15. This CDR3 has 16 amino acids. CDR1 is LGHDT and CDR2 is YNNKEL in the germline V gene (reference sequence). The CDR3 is CASSPSVDRVLGEQYF. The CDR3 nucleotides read TGTGCCAGCAGCCCTAGTGTGGACAGGGTATTGGGGGAGCAGTACTTC.

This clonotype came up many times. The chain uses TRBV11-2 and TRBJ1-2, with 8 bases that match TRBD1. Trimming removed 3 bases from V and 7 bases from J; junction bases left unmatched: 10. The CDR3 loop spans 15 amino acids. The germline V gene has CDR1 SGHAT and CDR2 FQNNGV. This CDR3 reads CASSFGQGPLFGYTF. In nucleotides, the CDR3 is TGTGCCAGCAGCTTTGGACAGGGCCCACTCTTTGGCTACACCTTC.

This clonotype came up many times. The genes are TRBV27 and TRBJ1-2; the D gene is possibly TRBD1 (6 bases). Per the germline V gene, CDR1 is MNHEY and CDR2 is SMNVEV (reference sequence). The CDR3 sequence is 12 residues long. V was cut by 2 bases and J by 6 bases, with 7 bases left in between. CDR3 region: CASSLRGDGYTF. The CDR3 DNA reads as TGTGCCAGCAGTTTAAGGGGGGATGGCTACACCTTC.

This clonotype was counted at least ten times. The CDR3 region is CSASEDRVGEQYF. CDR3 sequence (DNA): TGCAGTGCTAGTGAGGACAGGGTAGGCGAGCAGTACTTC. The rearrangement joins TRBV20-1 to TRBJ2-7; 8 positions match TRBD1. The germline gives CDR1 DFQATT, CDR2 SNEGSKA (reference sequence). CDR3 length: 13 residues. Trimming took 3 bases from V and 6 from J; bases not matched to a gene: 7.

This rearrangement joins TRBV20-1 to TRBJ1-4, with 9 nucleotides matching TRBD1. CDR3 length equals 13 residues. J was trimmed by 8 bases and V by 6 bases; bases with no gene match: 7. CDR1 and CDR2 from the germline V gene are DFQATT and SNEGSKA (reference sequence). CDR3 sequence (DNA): TGCAGTGCCAGAAACAGGGGGCCAGAAAAACTGTTTTTT. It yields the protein CSARNRGPEKLFF.

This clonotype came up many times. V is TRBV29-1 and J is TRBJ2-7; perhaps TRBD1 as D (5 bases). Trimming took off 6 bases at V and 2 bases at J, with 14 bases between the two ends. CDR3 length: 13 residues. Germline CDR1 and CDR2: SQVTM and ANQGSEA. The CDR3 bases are TGCAGCGTACAGGTCACCCTAGCCTACGAGCAGTACTTC. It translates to CSVQVTLAYEQYF.

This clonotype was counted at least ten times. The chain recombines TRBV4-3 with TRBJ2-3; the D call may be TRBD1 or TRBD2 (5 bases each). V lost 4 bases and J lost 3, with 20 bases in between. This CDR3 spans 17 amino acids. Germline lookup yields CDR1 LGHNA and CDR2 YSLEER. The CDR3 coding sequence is TGCGCCAGCAGCCTAGAGTCCCGGGACCCACTAACAGATACGCAGTATTTT. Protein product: CASSLESRDPLTDTQYF.

In nucleotides, the CDR3 is TGCAGTGCTACAGCGGGACGTATCTCTGGGGCCAACGTCCTGACTTTC. The encoded protein is CSATAGRISGANVLTF. The chain carries TRBV20-1 and TRBJ2-6; TRBD2 matches at 7 bases. Unmatched junction bases numbered 6, after V lost 4 bases and J lost 0 bases. Looked up from germline, CDR1 is DFQATT and CDR2 is SNEGSKA (reference sequence). The CDR3 covers 16 residues.

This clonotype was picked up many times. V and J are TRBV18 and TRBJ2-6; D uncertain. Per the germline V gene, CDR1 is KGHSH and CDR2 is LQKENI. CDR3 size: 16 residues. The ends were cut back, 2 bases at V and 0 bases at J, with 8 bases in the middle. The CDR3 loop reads CASSPRPDSGANVLTF. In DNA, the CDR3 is TGTGCCAGCTCACCAAGGCCAGACTCTGGGGCCAACGTCCTGACTTTC.

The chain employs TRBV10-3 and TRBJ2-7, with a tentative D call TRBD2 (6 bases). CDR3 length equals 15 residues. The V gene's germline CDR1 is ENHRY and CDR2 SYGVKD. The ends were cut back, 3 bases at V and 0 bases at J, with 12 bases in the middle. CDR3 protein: CAISDANSGSYEQYF. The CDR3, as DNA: TGTGCCATCAGTGACGCGAATAGCGGCTCCTACGAGCAGTACTTC.